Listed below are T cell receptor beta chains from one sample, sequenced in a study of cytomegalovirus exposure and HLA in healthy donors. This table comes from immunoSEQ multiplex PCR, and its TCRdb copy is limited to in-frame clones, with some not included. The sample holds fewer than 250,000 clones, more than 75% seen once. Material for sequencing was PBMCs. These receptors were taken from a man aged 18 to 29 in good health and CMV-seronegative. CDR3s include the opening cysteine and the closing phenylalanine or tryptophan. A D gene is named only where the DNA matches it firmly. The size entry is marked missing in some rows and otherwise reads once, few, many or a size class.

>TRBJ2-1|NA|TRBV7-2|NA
TGTGCCAGCAGCATCCGCCGGGACAATGAGCAGTTCTTC
CASSIRRDNEQFF
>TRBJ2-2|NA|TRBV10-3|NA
TGTGCCATCAGTGGGGGGGATAAGAACACCGGGGAGCTGTTTTTT
CAISGGDKNTGELFF
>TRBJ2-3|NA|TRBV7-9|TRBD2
TGTGCCAGCAGCTGGGGACTAGCGGGAGTCTCCACCACAGATACGCAGTATTTT
CASSWGLAGVSTTDTQYF
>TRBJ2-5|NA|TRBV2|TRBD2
TGTGCCAGCAGCAATAAGATAGCGGGGGCACAAGAGACCCAGTACTTC
CASSNKIAGAQETQYF
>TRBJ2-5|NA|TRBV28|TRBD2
TGTGCCAGCAGCCCCGGGGGGGTGGAGACCCAGTACTTC
CASSPGGVETQYF
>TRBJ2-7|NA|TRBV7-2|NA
TGTGCCAGCAGCTTAGCCCAGGGGTACGAGCAGTACTTC
CASSLAQGYEQYF
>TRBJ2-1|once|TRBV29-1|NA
TGCAGCGTTGAATTGCACTTACCTTCATCTAGGAATGAGCAGTTCTTC
CSVELHLPSSRNEQFF
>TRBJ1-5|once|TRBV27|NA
TGTGCCAGCAGTTTGGGCTACAGGGATAGCAATCAGCCCCAGCATTTT
CASSLGYRDSNQPQHF
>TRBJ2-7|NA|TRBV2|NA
TGTGCCAGCGGGGGGACCGGATCCTACGAGCAGTACTTC
CASGGTGSYEQYF
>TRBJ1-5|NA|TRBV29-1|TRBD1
TGCAGCGTTGAAACAGGGGGTGGGAATCAGCCCCAGCATTTT
CSVETGGGNQPQHF
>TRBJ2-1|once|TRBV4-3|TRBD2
TGCGCCAGCAGCCAAGAAGCTAGCGGGCTGAGCTCCTACAATGAGCAGTTCTTC
CASSQEASGLSSYNEQFF
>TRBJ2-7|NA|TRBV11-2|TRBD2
TGTGCCAGCACCTCGCTGCGGGAGGGAACCTACGAGCAGTACTTC
CASTSLREGTYEQYF
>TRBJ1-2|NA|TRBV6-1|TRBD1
TGTGCCAGCGCCGAAGGAGGGGGCGTTAATGGCTACACCTTC
CASAEGGGVNGYTF
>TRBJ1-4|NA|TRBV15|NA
TGTGCCACCAGCGGGGGGGCGCTCGGTAATGAAAAACTGTTTTTT
CATSGGALGNEKLFF
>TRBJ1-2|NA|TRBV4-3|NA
TGCGCCAGCAGCCAACCCGGACTTACACAGAGCTACACCTTC
CASSQPGLTQSYTF
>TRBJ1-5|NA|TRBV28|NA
TGTGCCAGCCGGGACATCTCTTGGGAGCCCCAGCATTTT
CASRDISWEPQHF
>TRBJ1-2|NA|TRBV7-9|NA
TGTGCCAGCAGCTTACCTTCGGGGAACTATGGCTACACCTTC
CASSLPSGNYGYTF
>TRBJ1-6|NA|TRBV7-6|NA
TGTGCCAGCAGCTTAACTAGCGGGGTTTATTCACCCCTCCACTTT
CASSLTSGVYSPLHF
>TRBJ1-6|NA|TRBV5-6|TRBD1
TGTGCCAGCAGCCTCTACTCGGGACAGGGGAATTCACCCCTCCACTTT
CASSLYSGQGNSPLHF
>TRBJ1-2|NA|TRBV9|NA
TGTGCCAGCAGCGGAACTTTGGGGGCAGGCTATGGCTACACCTTC
CASSGTLGAGYGYTF
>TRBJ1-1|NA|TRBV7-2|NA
TGTGCCAGCAGCTTTAAAGGGACAAAAGCTTTCTTT
CASSFKGTKAFF
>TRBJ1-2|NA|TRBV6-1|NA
TGTGCCAGCAGTGATTTGGACTCCGGCCTGGGCTATGGCTACACCTTC
CASSDLDSGLGYGYTF
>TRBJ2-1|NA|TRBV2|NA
TGTGCCAGCAGTGTGGAACGGAGCTCCTACAATGAGCAGTTCTTC
CASSVERSSYNEQFF
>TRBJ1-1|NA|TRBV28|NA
TGTGCCAGCAGTTTATTCGTTACAGGTGAAGCTTTCTTT
CASSLFVTGEAFF
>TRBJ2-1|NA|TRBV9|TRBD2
TGTGCCAGCAGCGTAGGCGGGAGCGGTAATGAGCAGTTCTTC
CASSVGGSGNEQFF
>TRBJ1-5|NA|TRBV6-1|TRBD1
TGTGCCAGCAGTGGGACAGGGGGACGGCCCCAGCATTTT
CASSGTGGRPQHF
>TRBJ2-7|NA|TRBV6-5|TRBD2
TGTGCCAGCTCCCCTGCGGGGGGGCCTTCCGCGGAGCAGTACTTC
CASSPAGGPSAEQYF
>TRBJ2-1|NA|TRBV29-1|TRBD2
TGCAGCGTTGAAGGAAGACTAGCGGGGGGGCTTAAGTTCTTC
CSVEGRLAGGLKFF
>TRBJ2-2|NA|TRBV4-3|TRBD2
TGCGCCAGCAGCCAAGGGGTAGCGGGGGGGCCCGGGGAGCTGTTTTTT
CASSQGVAGGPGELFF
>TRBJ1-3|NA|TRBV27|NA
TGTGCCAGCAGTCCGGACTCGAGCTCTGGAAACACCATATATTTT
CASSPDSSSGNTIYF
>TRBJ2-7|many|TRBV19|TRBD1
TGTGCCAGTACCCGGGACAGGGGCGAGCAGTACTTC
CASTRDRGEQYF
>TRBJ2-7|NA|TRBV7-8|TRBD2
TGTGCCAGCAGCTTAGGCCGCGGGGGGTACTACGAGCAGTACTTC
CASSLGRGGYYEQYF
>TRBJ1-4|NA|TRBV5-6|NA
TGTGCCAGCAGCTTTGGCTCGTTCAGGGAAAAACTGTTTTTT
CASSFGSFREKLFF
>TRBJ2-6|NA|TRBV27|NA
TGTGCCGCTCGCGGGTCTGGGGCCAACGTCCTGACTTTC
CAARGSGANVLTF
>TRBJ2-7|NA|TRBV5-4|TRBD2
TGTGCCAGCAGCTTGGCCGGGGGGGCACTGGGCGAGCAGTACTTC
CASSLAGGALGEQYF
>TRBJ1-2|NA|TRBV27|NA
TGTGCCAGCAGTTTCCGCGGGGGGGTTAGGGGCTACACCTTC
CASSFRGGVRGYTF
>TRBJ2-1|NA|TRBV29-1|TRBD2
TGCAGCGTGTTAATAGCGGGAGGGTATGAGCAGTTCTTC
CSVLIAGGYEQFF